A selection of T cell receptor beta chains follows, all from one sample in a study of blood T cell repertoires in COVID-19. Libraries were prepared by immunoSEQ multiplex PCR; TCRdb keeps only in-frame clonotypes and omits some of them. The data contain roughly 290,000 clones, 75% to 90% of them seen just once; the ten biggest clones take up around 0.8%. The source material was peripheral blood. These receptor sequences come from a young man with acute or convalescent COVID-19. CDR3s include the opening cysteine and the closing phenylalanine or tryptophan. A D gene is named only where the DNA matches it firmly. Clone size, where shown, is once, few, many, or a class for clones that have expanded.

v_gene	abundance	d_gene	len	j_gene	CDR3aa	CDR3nt
TRBV5-1	-	-	13	TRBJ1-2	CASSQDSSHGYTF	TGCGCCAGCAGCCAGGACAGTAGTCATGGCTACACCTTC
TRBV2	-	-	15	TRBJ2-2	CASSDTFSNTGELFF	TGTGCCAGCAGTGACACTTTCTCGAACACCGGGGAGCTGTTTTTT
TRBV4-1	-	-	15	TRBJ2-7	CASSQVPGLSYEQYF	TGCGCCAGCAGCCAGGTACCGGGACTGAGCTACGAGCAGTACTTC
TRBV30	-	-	13	TRBJ1-2	CAWGQRGNYGYTF	TGTGCCTGGGGGCAAAGGGGTAACTATGGCTACACCTTC
TRBV18	-	-	14	TRBJ2-5	CASSQIARKETQYF	TGTGCCAGCTCACAAATCGCCAGGAAAGAGACCCAGTACTTC
TRBV18	-	-	17	TRBJ1-4	CASSPRPPGDVGEKLFF	TGTGCCAGCTCACCAAGACCTCCAGGGGACGTCGGAGAAAAACTGTTTTTT
TRBV7-3	-	-	13	TRBJ1-2	CASSLNPQALKYF	TGTGCCAGCAGCTTAAACCCACAGGCGTTGAAATACTTC
TRBV30	-	TRBD2	14	TRBJ2-7	CAWSGASGRYEQYF	TGTGCCTGGAGTGGGGCTAGCGGGAGATACGAGCAGTACTTC
TRBV7-9	-	-	18	TRBJ2-2	CASSLGLGDGKRAGELFF	TGTGCCAGCAGCTTAGGATTGGGCGACGGGAAGAGGGCCGGGGAGCTGTTTTTT
TRBV18	-	TRBD1	13	TRBJ2-7	CASSTGTDYEQYF	TGTGCCAGCTCAACGGGGACAGACTACGAGCAGTACTTC
TRBV19	once	TRBD1	14	TRBJ2-7	CASSTGTGSYEQYF	TGTGCCAGTAGTACCGGGACAGGGTCCTACGAGCAGTACTTC
TRBV28	once	-	15	TRBJ1-4	CASIKLTGTNEKLFF	TGTGCCAGCATTAAACTCACGGGGACTAATGAAAAACTGTTTTTT
TRBV7-3	-	TRBD2	15	TRBJ2-3	CASSSGTSGTDTQYF	TGTGCCAGCAGCTCCGGGACTAGCGGCACAGATACGCAGTATTTT
TRBV4-2	-	TRBD1	16	TRBJ2-2	CASSPRTGLNAGELFF	TGTGCCAGCAGCCCCCGGACAGGGCTGAACGCCGGGGAGCTGTTTTTT
TRBV2	-	-	17	TRBJ2-5	CASSMQRLTDRQETQYF	TGTGCCAGCAGCATGCAGCGACTGACAGACAGACAAGAGACCCAGTACTTC
TRBV4-1	once	-	16	TRBJ1-1	CASSQDLNRANTEAFF	TGCGCCAGCAGCCAAGATTTAAACAGGGCGAACACTGAAGCTTTCTTT
TRBV9	-	TRBD1	16	TRBJ2-5	CASSVGTARYQETQYF	TGTGCCAGCAGCGTCGGGACAGCGAGGTACCAAGAGACCCAGTACTTC
TRBV29-1	-	-	12	TRBJ2-5	CSVVGGVETQYF	TGCAGCGTTGTTGGAGGGGTAGAGACCCAGTACTTC
TRBV5-4	-	TRBD2	18	TRBJ2-2	CASSTGLAGGPGTGELFF	TGTGCCAGCAGCACGGGGCTAGCGGGGGGGCCCGGCACCGGGGAGCTGTTTTTT
TRBV11-2	-	-	11	TRBJ1-1	CASSSRISAFF	TGTGCCAGCAGCTCCCGTATTTCGGCTTTCTTT
TRBV28	-	-	13	TRBJ1-1	CASSLIENTEAFF	TGTGCCAGCAGCCTTATAGAGAACACTGAAGCTTTCTTT
TRBV4-2	once	TRBD1	14	TRBJ1-4	CASSRGQINEKLFF	TGTGCCAGCAGTCGGGGACAGATTAATGAAAAACTGTTTTTT
TRBV4-1	-	TRBD1	15	TRBJ1-4	CASSPVEGAGEKLFF	TGCGCCAGCAGCCCCGTGGAGGGGGCGGGTGAAAAACTGTTTTTT
TRBV5-6	-	-	13	TRBJ1-5	CASSLGYVSAQHF	TGTGCCAGCAGCTTGGGATACGTCTCGGCCCAGCATTTT